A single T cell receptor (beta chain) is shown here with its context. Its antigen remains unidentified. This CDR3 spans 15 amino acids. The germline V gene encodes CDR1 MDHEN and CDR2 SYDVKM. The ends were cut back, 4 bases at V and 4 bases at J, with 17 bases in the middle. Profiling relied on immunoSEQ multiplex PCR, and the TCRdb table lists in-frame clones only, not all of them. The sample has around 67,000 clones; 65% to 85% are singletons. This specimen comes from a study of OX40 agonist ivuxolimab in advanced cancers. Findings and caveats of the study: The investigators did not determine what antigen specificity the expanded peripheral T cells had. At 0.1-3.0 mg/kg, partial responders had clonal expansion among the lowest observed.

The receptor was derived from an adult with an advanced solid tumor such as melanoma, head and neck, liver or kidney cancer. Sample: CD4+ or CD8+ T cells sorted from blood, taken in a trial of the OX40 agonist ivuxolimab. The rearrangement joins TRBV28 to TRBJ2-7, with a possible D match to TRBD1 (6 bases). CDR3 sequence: CASSSTGTPSYEQYF. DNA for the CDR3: TGTGCCAGCAGTTCCACCGGGACACCGAGTTACGAGCAGTACTTC.